Following are 15 T cell receptor beta chains from one sample sequenced in a study of neurological immune-mediated disorders. TCRdb reprocessed the 5' RACE reads via MiXCR and lists one record per CDR3 protein. The sample includes 50,000 or so distinct CDR3 sequences, approximately 3.8% seen only once; the top ten take around 1.5%. Source material: PBMCs. The receptor source for this set is a man younger than 45 with multiple sclerosis.

In this sample, this clonotype turned up many times. The J gene is TRBJ2-7, the V gene TRBV29-1, with D tentatively TRBD1 (5 bases). CDR3 length: 12 amino acids. In germline, CDR1 is SQVTM, CDR2 ANQGSEA. The V gene lost 4 bases and the J gene lost 5 bases, with 12 bases spanning the gap. The CDR3 DNA sequence: TGCAGCGTTGTTCAGCAGGGCCACGAGCAGTACTTC. Translated: CSVVQQGHEQYF.

Comments on this clonotype: A much larger clone differs by one base, so this may be a read error. This sequence joins TRBV2 and TRBJ2-1; D remains ambiguous. The germline V gene encodes CDR1 SNHLY and CDR2 FYNNEI. The CDR3 contains 13 residues. V was pared by 1 base and J by 8 bases, with 9 bases between. The CDR3 DNA reads TGTGCCAGCAGTGAAGTGATAGTGGATGAGCAGTTCTTC. This gives the protein CASSEVIVDEQFF.

A few counts support this clonotype. The genes are TRBV27 and TRBJ2-3; D tentatively reads TRBD1 or TRBD2 (5 bases each). The CDR3 has 16 residues. Germline CDR1 and CDR2: MNHEY and SMNVEV (reference sequence). V shed 6 bases and J shed 3 bases, with 19 bases lying between them. The CDR3 bases are TGTGCCAGCAGCCCGGGACGGCCCTACAGTACAGATACGCAGTATTTT. Amino acid sequence: CASSPGRPYSTDTQYF.

This clonotype occurred many times. This sequence joins TRBV5-1 and TRBJ1-1, with TRBD1 matching 9 bases. CDR3 length: 15 amino acids. The germline V gene encodes CDR1 SGHRS and CDR2 YFSETQ. The trim removed 2 bases at V and 5 bases at J, leaving 7 bases unmatched. The CDR3 nucleotides read TGCGCCAGCAGCTTTACAGGGGGCGTGTATACTGAAGCTTTCTTT. It is translated as CASSFTGGVYTEAFF.

Ten or more counts support this clonotype. The gene calls are TRBV12-3 or TRBV12-4 and TRBJ1-1, with 8 bases aligning to TRBD1. Trimming removed 5 bases from V and 7 bases from J; junction bases left unmatched: 6. The CDR3 extends over 13 amino acids. The CDR3 region is CASSRWTGNEAFF. DNA of the CDR3: TGTGCCAGCAGTCGGTGGACAGGGAATGAAGCTTTCTTT.

This clonotype has ten or more counts. The genes are TRBV2 and TRBJ2-1, with D possibly being TRBD2 (5 bases). The CDR3 loop spans 13 amino acids. V lost 1 base, J lost 15 bases, and 16 bases lay in between. Germline CDR1 and CDR2: SNHLY and FYNNEI. This chain's CDR3 is CASSEGPAAHRFF. The CDR3 bases are TGTGCCAGCAGTGAAGGTCCAGCGGCCCACCGGTTCTTC.

Many counts were recorded for this clonotype. The chain is built from TRBV6-2 or TRBV6-3 and TRBJ2-2; D is uncertain. This CDR3 region has 14 residues. The ends were cut back, 2 bases at V and 8 bases at J, with 12 bases in the middle. Germline V gene data show CDR1 as MNHEY and CDR2 as SVGEGT. This chain's CDR3 is CASSYSPTWGELFF. The CDR3 DNA follows: TGTGCCAGCAGTTACAGCCCGACCTGGGGGGAGCTGTTTTTT.

This clonotype is termed medium-sized. The chain uses TRBV5-1 and TRBJ2-2; 7 bases align to TRBD2. Germline-derived CDR1 and CDR2 are SGHRS and YFSETQ. V dropped 7 bases and J dropped 4; count of bases not matched to a gene: 13. This CDR3 contains 16 residues. The CDR3 loop is CASSKGRDETTGELFF. The CDR3, as DNA: TGCGCCAGCTCAAAAGGGAGGGACGAGACCACCGGGGAGCTGTTTTTT.

This clonotype appeared a few times. The chain carries TRBV5-1 and TRBJ1-2; possible D gene TRBD1, 6 bases. The germline V gene encodes CDR1 SGHRS and CDR2 YFSETQ. This CDR3 spans 13 amino acids. V lost 5 bases to trimming and J lost 8 bases, with 16 bases between them. For the CDR3, the DNA is TGCGCCAGCAGACAGAAACAGGGAGAGGGCTACACCTTC. Protein sequence: CASRQKQGEGYTF. The full variable domain, completed using reference TRBV5-1 and TRBJ1-2, is KAGVTQTPRYLIKTRGQQVTLSCSPISGHRSVSWYQQTPGQGLQFLFEYFSETQRNKGNFPGRFSGRQFSNSRSEMNVSTLELGDSALYLCASRQKQGEGYTFGSGTRLTVV.

This clonotype occurred many times. This rearrangement joins TRBV29-1 to TRBJ1-1; tentative D call: TRBD1 (6 bases). Germline CDR1 and CDR2: SQVTM and ANQGSEA. V lost 7 bases to trimming and J lost 1 base, with 13 bases between them. CDR3 length: 13 amino acids. The CDR3 region is CSAFDRRNTEAFF. The CDR3 coding sequence is TGCAGCGCCTTTGACAGGAGGAACACTGAAGCTTTCTTT.

This clonotype has at least ten counts. The chain combines TRBV28 with TRBJ2-7, with 11 bases matching TRBD2. This CDR3 is 17 amino acids long. CDR1 is MDHEN, CDR2 SYDVKM, per germline. V shed 6 bases, J shed 3 bases, and the junction held 13 bases outside the gene matches. CDR3 loop: CASSQEIAGGLYYEQYF. As DNA, the CDR3 is TGTGCCAGCAGCCAAGAAATAGCGGGAGGGTTATACTACGAGCAGTACTTC.

This clonotype was counted at least ten times. V usage is TRBV4-1 and J usage is TRBJ2-5; TRBD2 aligns across 8 bases. The CDR3 totals 15 residues. Germline loops: CDR1 MGHRA, CDR2 YSYEKL. J was trimmed by 3 bases and V by 4 bases; bases with no gene match: 7. This CDR3 reads CASSRLGGAEETQYF. The CDR3 DNA is TGCGCCAGCAGCCGCCTCGGGGGGGCCGAAGAGACCCAGTACTTC.

This clonotype was detected ten times or more. CDR3 residues: CASSVYTGTSGSSYNEQFF. CDR3 coding DNA: TGTGCCAGCAGCGTCTATACCGGGACTAGCGGGAGCTCCTACAATGAGCAGTTCTTC. The chain couples TRBV9 to TRBJ2-1; the match to TRBD2 covers 14 bases. This CDR3 is built from 19 residues. Germline trimming cut 2 bases from V and 0 bases from J; bases unmatched to any gene: 7. Germline CDR1 reads SGDLS; CDR2 reads YYNGEE. Full variable domain (remainder filled in from reference TRBV9 and TRBJ2-1): DSGVTQTPKHLITATGQRVTLRCSPRSGDLSVYWYQQSLDQGLQFLIQYYNGEERAKGNILERFSAQQFPDLHSELNLSSLELGDSALYFCASSVYTGTSGSSYNEQFFGPGTRLTVL.

This clonotype showed up many times. The chain links TRBV30 to TRBJ1-2; 10 nucleotides line up with TRBD1. Trimming at V came to 2 bases and at J to 2 bases, leaving 8 bases not matched to a gene. Germline V gene lookup returns CDR1 GTSNPN and CDR2 SVGIG (reference sequence). CDR3 length: 16 amino acids. This chain's CDR3 is CAWSPATGQGNYGYTF. Here the CDR3 DNA reads TGTGCCTGGAGTCCGGCAACGGGACAGGGGAACTATGGCTACACCTTC. The whole variable domain, filled in from reference TRBV30 and TRBJ1-2, reads SQTIHQWPATLVQPVGSPLSLECTVEGTSNPNLYWYRQAAGRGLQLLFYSVGIGQISSEVPQNLSASRPQDRQFILSSKKLLLSDSGFYLCAWSPATGQGNYGYTFGSGTRLTVV.

This clonotype was counted at least ten times. The chain recombines TRBV29-1 with TRBJ2-3; 10 positions match TRBD1. Germline CDR1 reads SQVTM; CDR2 reads ANQGSEA. This CDR3 is 16 amino acids long. Germline trimming cut 1 base from V and 3 bases from J; bases unmatched to any gene: 7. The CDR3 bases are TGCAGCGTTGAAGTCAGACCGGGACAGGGGACAGATACGCAGTATTTT. Residues: CSVEVRPGQGTDTQYF.